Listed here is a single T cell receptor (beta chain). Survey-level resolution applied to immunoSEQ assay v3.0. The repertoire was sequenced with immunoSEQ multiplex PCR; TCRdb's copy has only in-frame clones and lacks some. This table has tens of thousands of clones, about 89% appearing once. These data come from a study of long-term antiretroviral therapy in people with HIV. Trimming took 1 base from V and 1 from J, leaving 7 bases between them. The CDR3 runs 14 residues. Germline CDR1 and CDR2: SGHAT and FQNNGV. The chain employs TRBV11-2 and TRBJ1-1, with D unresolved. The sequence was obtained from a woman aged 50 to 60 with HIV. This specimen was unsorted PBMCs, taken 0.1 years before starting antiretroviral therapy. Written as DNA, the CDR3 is TGTGCCAGCAGCTTAGTCAATTCGAACACTGAAGCTTTCTTT. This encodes CASSLVNSNTEAFF.